This T cell receptor beta chain was sequenced for a study of CD8+ T cells in alopecia areata listed by TCRdb under 2018. For context, the study as a whole: The treated patients, all with moderate-to-severe alopecia areata, were enrolled in an open-label pilot trial of oral tofacitinib given at 5 to 10 mg twice daily. Patients received tofacitinib for 6 to 18 months and were then followed off drug for 6 months to check for delayed response and recurrence. In both human patients and the C3H/HeJ mouse model, the study applied high-throughput TCRbeta sequencing to look at T cell clonal expansion in alopecia areata. In humans, TCRbeta sequencing was performed on scalp tissue and on sorted CD4+ and CD8+ peripheral blood T cells from healthy controls and from patients with patchy or totalis/universalis alopecia areata. Biopsies were taken from tofacitinib-treated patients at baseline and again at 4 and 24 weeks into treatment, and several of those patients also had a later scalp biopsy. Scalp clonality was compared among normal scalp (n=4), patchy alopecia areata scalp (n=8), and alopecia totalis/universalis scalp (n=8). RNA was extracted with the PAXgene miRNA kit for fixed scalp, the miRNeasy kit for PBMCs, and the RNeasy kit for mouse skin. Amplification of TCRbeta CDR3 regions was done by immunoSEQ multiplex PCR using 35 Vbeta forward primers and 13 Jbeta reverse primers.

There are a few counts of this clone. Its antigen specificity is not known. Per-nucleotide qualities are absent, and no much larger clonotype sits a single base away. The receptor library was made with the immunoSEQ multiplex PCR assay. RNA was extracted from all samples and reverse transcribed into cDNA, which served as template for TCR sequencing. First-strand cDNA was synthesized using SuperScript III with a 2:1 mix of oligo-dT and random hexamers. A synthetic immune receptor repertoire was used to gauge amplification bias, and whatever bias remained was removed computationally. The authors processed their data as follows. After raw reads were preprocessed to remove errors, the CDR3 was defined following IMGT conventions as running from the conserved cysteine to phenylalanine. Clonality was calculated as 1 minus Shannon entropy normalized by log2 of the number of productive unique TCRs. Whether scalp clones were CD4 or CD8 was inferred by matching scalp TCRbeta sequences against CD4 and CD8 repertoires sorted from blood. Sourced from immuneACCESS, this table was stored by TCRdb with only in-frame sequences that have V and J called. A share of the clones is absent; for the studies checked, an unresolved V gene accounts for under half, and the remainder has no known explanation. V, J and clone size reflect that table, while D and trimming were determined from the DNA. The sample table shows 200,000 or so clones, and 50% to 60% are seen once. 0.45% of the sample lies in the top ten.

Study-level results and caveats: Shared TCR sequences between patients were less evident than in mice, which may be partly attributable to HLA diversity in the patient population. Lesional scalp, especially in alopecia totalis/universalis, showed higher clonality and more expanded CD8+ clones than normal scalp, suggesting antigenic drive. Unlike mouse skin, which is dominated by gammadelta T cells, normal human skin has resident alphabeta T cells that are also sequenced, and this complicates analysis of the scalp TCR repertoire.

Sample time point, as interpreted from the label and publication: baseline before oral tofacitinib. Lesional scalp punch biopsies and peripheral blood were obtained from alopecia areata patients. PBMCs were isolated by density centrifugation and stained for CD3, CD4 and CD8, and CD4+ and CD8+ T cells were sorted on a FACSAria. The clonotype was recovered from a human donor with alopecia areata. This material consisted of CD4+ T cells sorted from blood, taken at week 0.

The CDR3 here reads CASSQVLNTGELFF. The nucleotides are TGTGCCAGCAGCCAAGTTCTGAACACCGGGGAGCTGTTTTTT. This chain is built from TRBV14 and TRBJ2-2; a confident D gene designation cannot be given. Looking up the germline V gene yields CDR1 SGHDN and CDR2 FVKESK. V is cut by 1 base and J by 1 base, and the space between the germline ends is 4 bases. Taken from cysteine to phenylalanine, the CDR3 has 14 residues. Of all the DNA, just the CDR3 is kept, 42 bases in frame from base 1.